The entry below describes one T cell receptor beta chain. Clones were sequenced by immunoSEQ multiplex PCR, and TCRdb holds only the in-frame ones, with some missing. The sample holds about 150,000 clones, 94% seen once. In germline, CDR1 is MGHDK, CDR2 SYGVNS. Deletions cut 7 bases from V and 0 bases from J, with 6 bases between. CDR3 length: 12 amino acids. This specimen belongs to a study of control samples from healthy donors and cancer patients. The rearrangement uses TRBV25-1 and TRBJ1-1; no clear D gene. This TCR was sampled from a woman between 40 and 50 years old in good health. The sequencing sample was made of blood. This chain's CDR3 is CASNSLNTEAFF. CDR3 bases: TGTGCCAGCAACAGCCTGAACACTGAAGCTTTCTTT. Full variable domain (remainder filled in from reference TRBV25-1 and TRBJ1-1): EADIYQTPRYLVIGTGKKITLECSQTMGHDKMYWYQQDPGMELHLIHYSYGVNSTEKGDLSSESTVSRIRTEHFPLTLESARPSHTSQYLCASNSLNTEAFFGQGTRLTVV.